The clone carrying this TCR beta chain was detected only a few times. Its antigen remains unknown. This entry comes from a study of persistence of HIV-infected CD4 T cells. This was the immunoSEQ version 4 assay in survey mode. Produced via immunoSEQ multiplex PCR; TCRdb's table is partial and in-frame only. The repertoire holds 35,000 to 40,000 clones, 87% seen once, with about 1.3% in the top ten. Per germline, CDR1 MNHEY and CDR2 SMNVEV (reference sequence). V lost 3 bases and J 0 bases, leaving 8 bases between the germline ends. This CDR3 spans 15 amino acids. This nonspecific control used anti-CD3/anti-CD28 bead stimulation of CD4+ T cells. Responding CD4+ T cells were sorted by upregulation of both CD40 ligand and CD69.

This specimen was CD4+ T cells sorted from PBMCs after approximately 19-hour stimulation, taken from a patient who received antiretroviral therapy. The origin of this receptor is an adult man with HIV who was CMV-seropositive. The chain uses TRBV27 and TRBJ2-2; D is unclear. The CDR3 here is CASSFREPNTGELFF. In DNA, the CDR3 is TGTGCCAGCAGTTTCAGAGAACCGAACACCGGGGAGCTGTTTTTT.